The clone carrying this TCR beta chain was picked up a small number of times. The junction had 10 bases not matched to a gene; V was cut back by 4 bases and J by 3 bases. This CDR3 has 16 amino acids. CDR1 and CDR2 from the germline V gene are SGHRS and YFSETQ. This table comes from immunoSEQ multiplex PCR, and its TCRdb copy is limited to in-frame clones, with some not included. The sample carries 250,000 to 300,000 clones, roughly 80% recorded once. The sample originates from a study of blood T cell repertoires in COVID-19. Study context: The cDNA or gDNA used as material had been derived from T cells, B-cell-depleted T cells, or PBMCs.

The material sequenced was peripheral blood. This sequence joins TRBV5-1 and TRBJ2-3; 8 nucleotides align to TRBD1. The TCR comes from a man in his sixties who had recovered from COVID-19. The CDR3 nucleotides are TGCGCCAGCAGCATTACCACGGGACAGGCGACAGATACGCAGTATTTT. This codes for CASSITTGQATDTQYF.